This T cell receptor (beta chain) was retrieved from a study of CD8+CD57+ T cells in acquired aplastic anemia. For the study at large: Average DNA yield from sorted CD4+ and CD8+ cells was approximately 3 ug.

The use of genomic DNA as template underpinned the TCR beta VDJ and CDR3 profiling. TCRdb recomputed calls from the reads with MiXCR, one row per CDR3 protein. The top ten hold 16% of the sample, which has fewer than 250,000 distinct CDR3 sequences, less than 70% seen once. CDR3 size: 13 residues. Germline CDR1 reads DFQATT; CDR2 reads SNEGSKA (reference sequence). V trimming: 4 bases; J trimming: 3 bases; junction bases outside the gene matches: 6. Broader study findings: Researchers reported that CD8+ Simpson's diversity was not significantly different in patients versus controls. Patients and controls were found to share 25 to 30 CD8+ CDR3 sequences.

Many counts were recorded for this clonotype. The antigen is unknown. The chain couples TRBV20-1 to TRBJ2-7; 7 bases fit TRBD2. This TCR was recovered from a human donor in good health, serving as a control. Sequenced: sorted CD4+, CD8+, or CD8+CD57+ T cells (not recorded which) from PBMCs. In DNA form, the CDR3 reads TGCAGTGCTACCGGGACTACGGTCTACGAGCAGTACTTC. This encodes CSATGTTVYEQYF.